The rows below give T cell receptor beta chains drawn from one sample of a study of shared clonotypes between healthy human individuals. Using immunoSEQ multiplex PCR, the repertoire was profiled, and TCRdb retains in-frame clones only, with some absent. This table holds around 440,000 clones, approximately 77% found once. Material: PBMCs. All receptors come from a woman in her thirties or forties in good health. Some clones in this sample may be carry-over from other donors' samples. Both conserved end residues are part of each CDR3. The order of the fields is D gene, J gene, clone size, V gene, CDR3 DNA, CDR3 protein. The D gene is left open where the match is weak. A row's size may be missing; if present it is once, few, many or a size class.

>-|TRBJ1-1|-|TRBV10-3
TGTGCCATCCGGAATTCCGCCGGGACCAGGAACACTGAAGCTTTCTTT
CAIRNSAGTRNTEAFF
>-|TRBJ2-2|-|TRBV27
TGTGCCAGCAGTCAACAGGAGTCAGGGGAGCTGTTTTTT
CASSQQESGELFF
>-|TRBJ2-7|-|TRBV2
TGTGCCAGCAGTGAGGGGGTTACCTACGAGCAGTACTTC
CASSEGVTYEQYF
>-|TRBJ2-6|-|TRBV6-4
TGTGCTAGCAGTGAACAAGGGGGATACTCTGGGGCCAACGTCCTGACTTTC
CASSEQGGYSGANVLTF
>-|TRBJ1-5|once|TRBV12-5
TGTGCTAGTGGTTTGGAGGGGAATCAGCCCCAGCATTTT
CASGLEGNQPQHF
>-|TRBJ1-5|-|TRBV28
TGTGCCAGCAGTGTCCAGGACAATTATCAGCCCCAGCATTTT
CASSVQDNYQPQHF
>TRBD2|TRBJ2-1|-|TRBV6-1
TGTGCCAGCAGTGGGAGGCGGGAGGGTGTCAATGAGCAGTTCTTC
CASSGRREGVNEQFF
>-|TRBJ2-3|-|TRBV2
TGTGCCAGCAGTGACGGGCAGAGGTATAGCACAGATACGCAGTATTTT
CASSDGQRYSTDTQYF
>-|TRBJ2-3|-|TRBV6-6
TGTGCCAGCATGGGGTCATGGTTAGGAACAGATACGCAGTATTTT
CASMGSWLGTDTQYF
>TRBD1|TRBJ2-3|few|TRBV6-4
TGTGCCAGCAGTGAAGGGAAGGGGGCGGATACGCAGTATTTT
CASSEGKGADTQYF
>-|TRBJ2-1|-|TRBV7-3
TGTGCCAGCAGCCGAGGACTCCACTCCTACAATGAGCAGTTCTTC
CASSRGLHSYNEQFF
>-|TRBJ1-1|-|TRBV27
TGTGCCAGCAGTTTGTTGACAGGGAACACTGAAGCTTTCTTT
CASSLLTGNTEAFF
>TRBD2|TRBJ2-7|-|TRBV30
TGTGCCTGGAGTTCTATAAACAGGGGACTAGCGGGGGCCTTTGGCGAGCAGTACTTC
CAWSSINRGLAGAFGEQYF
>-|TRBJ2-7|-|TRBV4-1
TGCGCCAGCAGTGGGCCCTACGGCTACGAGCAGTACTTC
CASSGPYGYEQYF
>-|TRBJ2-7|-|TRBV7-2
TGTGCCAGCAGCTTATCTGGACACGGGGATTACGAGCAGTACTTC
CASSLSGHGDYEQYF
>-|TRBJ1-2|few|TRBV6-1
TGTGCCAGCAGTGAGTCCCAGGGGAGTAGTACTGGCTACACCTTC
CASSESQGSSTGYTF
>TRBD1|TRBJ2-5|-|TRBV28
TGTGCCAGCAGCTTGATAGGGGGCCACCAAGAGACCCAGTACTTC
CASSLIGGHQETQYF
>TRBD2|TRBJ2-3|-|TRBV5-1
TGCGCCAGCAGCTTGGGACTAGCGGGAGAATCAGATACGCAGTATTTT
CASSLGLAGESDTQYF
>TRBD1|TRBJ2-7|-|TRBV19
TGTGCCAGTACCCGGGACAGAAATCCCTACGAGCAGTACTTC
CASTRDRNPYEQYF
>-|TRBJ1-1|-|TRBV14
TGTGCCAGCAGCCATCGAAGTTCTTGGGGGCAGAACACTGAAGCTTTCTTT
CASSHRSSWGQNTEAFF
>-|TRBJ2-7|many|TRBV6-6
TGTGCCAGCAGTTCAAGGTACGAGCAGTACTTC
CASSSRYEQYF
>TRBD2|TRBJ2-1|once|TRBV11-2
TGTGCCAGCAGCGGGAGGGGACTAGCGGGAGGGCCGGGGGATGAGCAGTTCTTC
CASSGRGLAGGPGDEQFF
>-|TRBJ1-2|-|TRBV28
TGTGCCACCCGTCCCAAGGGCTCCTATGGCTACACCTTC
CATRPKGSYGYTF
>TRBD1|TRBJ1-6|many|TRBV5-6
TGTGCCAGCAGCTCCGGGACAGGGGTTCATAATTCACCCCTCCACTTT
CASSSGTGVHNSPLHF
>TRBD2|TRBJ2-1|-|TRBV13
TGTGCCAGCAGCTTAGCAGGGACTAGCGGATTCTCCTACAATGAGCAGTTCTTC
CASSLAGTSGFSYNEQFF
>-|TRBJ2-3|-|TRBV5-1
TGCGCCAGCAGCCTGGGACACCCGACTAACACAGATACGCAGTATTTT
CASSLGHPTNTDTQYF
>-|TRBJ2-7|-|TRBV18
TGTGCCAGCTCACCTGTGGGTGGCCGCGGGTCCTACGAGCAGTACTTC
CASSPVGGRGSYEQYF
>-|TRBJ2-6|-|TRBV9
TGTGCCAGCAGCCCAGACGAGGCCAACGTCCTGACTTTC
CASSPDEANVLTF
>-|TRBJ1-2|-|TRBV9
TGTGCCAGCAGCGTAGCTCCAGGGGCTGGCTACACCTTC
CASSVAPGAGYTF
>TRBD1|TRBJ2-1|once|TRBV4-2
TGTGCCAGCAGCCAAGATCTCAAGGGACAGGGGTTTTACAATGAGCAGTTCTTC
CASSQDLKGQGFYNEQFF
>TRBD1|TRBJ1-2|-|TRBV2
TGTGCCAGCAGTGACCACAGGGGGTACTATGGCTACACCTTC
CASSDHRGYYGYTF
>-|TRBJ2-7|-|TRBV19
TGTGCCAGTAGTATGTGGGGTACGGGTTACGAGCAGTACTTC
CASSMWGTGYEQYF
>TRBD1|TRBJ1-1|-|TRBV29-1
TGCAGCGTTATGGACAGGGGGCGAGGATCTGAAGCTTTCTTT
CSVMDRGRGSEAFF
>-|TRBJ1-2|-|TRBV4-1
TGCGCCAGCAGCCTCGGGTTCAACCATAACTATGGCTACACCTTC
CASSLGFNHNYGYTF
>TRBD2|TRBJ2-5|-|TRBV2
TGTGCCAGCAGTGTACGACTAGCGGGAGGTGGGGAGACCCAGTACTTC
CASSVRLAGGGETQYF
>-|TRBJ2-3|-|TRBV4-3
TGCGCCAGCAGCCAGAGGGGGGATAGCACAGATACGCAGTATTTT
CASSQRGDSTDTQYF
>-|TRBJ2-7|-|TRBV6-1
TGTGCCAGCAGTCAACTCCAGGGTTACGAGCAGTACTTC
CASSQLQGYEQYF